This T cell receptor beta chain was retrieved from a study of cytomegalovirus exposure and HLA in healthy donors. PCR was performed using 60 Vbeta and 13 Jbeta primers. Some clones are missing from TCRdb's copy, which holds only in-frame ones; the method was immunoSEQ multiplex PCR. The table records 150,000 or so clones, around 80% of them present only once. The TCR sequence derives from a man aged 30-40 years in good health and CMV-seropositive. Material: PBMCs.

In DNA form, the CDR3 reads TGTGCCAGCAGACGGGGACTAGCGGGAAGCCAAGAGACCCAGTACTTC. This gives the protein CASRRGLAGSQETQYF. The J gene is TRBJ2-5, the V gene TRBV7-6, with TRBD2 identical over 13 bases. CDR3 size: 16 residues. Germline assignment: CDR1 SGHVS and CDR2 FNYEAQ. V shed 6 bases, J shed 1 base, and the junction held 5 bases outside the gene matches. Using reference TRBV7-6 and TRBJ2-5 for the parts outside the CDR3, the full variable domain is GAGVSQSPRYKVTKRGQDVALRCDPISGHVSLYWYRQALGQGPEFLTYFNYEAQQDKSGLPNDRFSAERPEGSISTLTIQRTEQRDSAMYRCASRRGLAGSQETQYFGPGTRLLVL.